Included here is one TCR beta chain sequence, with context. The CDR3 is 14 amino acids. Trimming removed 5 bases at V and 1 base at J, with 11 bases between. The germline gives CDR1 SGHAT, CDR2 FQNNGV. Primers included in the PCR were 60 Vbeta and 13 Jbeta primers. The data were produced by immunoSEQ multiplex PCR, yet TCRdb's version contains in-frame clones alone and is incomplete. Found here are some 130,000 clones, roughly 9.8% of them singletons; the top ten hold 1.5% to 2%. The sample is drawn from a study of cytomegalovirus exposure and HLA in healthy donors. Across the study: Earlier findings included roughly 120 million unique TCR beta sequences obtained from some 180 million T cells.

The TCR comes from a man over 45 in good health and CMV-seronegative. Input material: PBMCs. The chain links TRBV11-2 to TRBJ2-5, with D perhaps matching TRBD2 (5 bases). The CDR3 sequence is CASSRETPQETQYF. Here the CDR3 DNA reads TGTGCCAGCAGCAGGGAGACACCCCAAGAGACCCAGTACTTC. The complete variable domain, with remaining parts taken from reference TRBV11-2 and TRBJ2-5, reads EAGVAQSPRYKIIEKRQSVAFWCNPISGHATLYWYQQILGQGPKLLIQFQNNGVVDDSQLPKDRFSAERLKGVDSTLKIQPAKLEDSAVYLCASSRETPQETQYFGPGTRLLVL.